The 24 T cell receptor beta chains listed next were all sequenced from one sample in a study of T cells after yellow fever vaccination. TCRdb reprocessed the 5' RACE reads via MiXCR and lists one record per CDR3 protein. The sample consists of about 130,000 distinct CDR3 sequences, under 8.5% of them appearing once. The sample in question was CD4+ T cells sorted from PBMCs, obtained less than 11 days after the first yellow fever vaccination. Receptors were obtained from a man aged 18-30 years who received the YFV17D yellow fever vaccine.

Ten or more counts support this clonotype. V gene TRBV11-1 combines with J gene TRBJ2-2; D remains unclear. The V end was cut by 6 bases, the J end by 2 bases, with 22 bases between. CDR1 is SGHAT and CDR2 is FQDESV in the germline V gene (reference sequence). This CDR3 comprises 18 residues. CDR3 amino acids: CASRSKHTRAINTGELFF. DNA of the CDR3: TGTGCCAGCAGGAGCAAACATACCCGGGCGATAAACACCGGGGAGCTGTTTTTT.

This clonotype was detected many times. The chain couples TRBV5-1 to TRBJ1-1, with D tentatively TRBD1 (5 bases). This CDR3 has 13 amino acids. Trimming took off 5 bases at V and 1 base at J, with 9 bases between the two ends. Germline assignment: CDR1 SGHRS and CDR2 YFSETQ. This CDR3 reads CASRTDQNTEAFF. CDR3 DNA sequence: TGCGCCAGCAGGACAGATCAGAACACTGAAGCTTTCTTT.

The DNA of the CDR3 is TGTGCCAGCAGCTACAGAGGACTAGCGGGAGGCTCTAATGAGCAGTTCTTC. It translates to CASSYRGLAGGSNEQFF. The chain recombines TRBV7-8 with TRBJ2-1; 14 bases are a match to TRBD2. The CDR3 loop spans 17 amino acids. Germline V CDR1 and CDR2: SGHVS, FQNEAQ. Trimming removed 4 bases from V and 7 bases from J; junction bases left unmatched: 9.

This clonotype was observed a few times. J is TRBJ2-1 and V is TRBV7-9, with D possibly being TRBD1 (6 bases). Between the trimmed V and J ends, which lost 3 bases and 5 bases, there was a span of 14 bases. Germline V CDR1 and CDR2: SEHNR, FQNEAQ (reference sequence). The CDR3 has 15 amino acids. This chain's CDR3 is CASSFTGNFDNEQFF. In nucleotides, the CDR3 is TGTGCCAGCAGCTTTACAGGGAATTTCGACAATGAGCAGTTCTTC.

The table lists this clonotype with many counts. The rearrangement uses TRBV18 and TRBJ2-3; the D is unclear. V dropped 11 bases and J dropped 0 bases, with 12 bases sitting between them. CDR3 length equals 13 residues. Germline V gives CDR1 KGHSH, CDR2 LQKENI. The DNA for the CDR3 is TGTGCCCTCGGGTCAACTAGCACAGATACGCAGTATTTT. As protein: CALGSTSTDTQYF.

The sample holds many counts of this clonotype. The rearrangement joins TRBV7-9 to TRBJ2-7, with D perhaps matching TRBD2 (5 bases). Trimming stripped 5 bases from V and 2 bases from J, with 13 bases between. The V gene's germline CDR1 is SEHNR and CDR2 FQNEAQ (reference sequence). CDR3 size: 14 residues. CDR3 coding DNA: TGTGCCAGCAGCCCAGACTATCAACCCTACGAGCAGTACGTC. Translated, it gives CASSPDYQPYEQYV.

At least ten counts were recorded for this clonotype. The rearrangement uses TRBV28 and TRBJ1-1; TRBD1 might be the D (6 bases). Germline CDR1 MDHEN, CDR2 SYDVKM. This CDR3 is 13 amino acids long. Trimming removed 10 bases from V and 3 bases from J, with 15 bases in between. The CDR3 sequence is CATAQGRHTEAFF. The CDR3 DNA follows: TGTGCCACCGCACAGGGCCGGCACACTGAAGCTTTCTTT.

This clonotype was counted at least ten times. The CDR3 loop is CASSSNTGFAETQYF. CDR3 nucleotides: TGTGCCAGCAGTTCGAACACAGGGTTCGCAGAGACCCAGTACTTC. V and J are TRBV12-3 or TRBV12-4 and TRBJ2-5; TRBD1 is a possible D gene (6 bases). Trimming pared 4 bases from V and 4 bases from J, leaving 16 bases between. This CDR3 spans 15 amino acids.

This clonotype was observed a handful of times. The chain couples TRBV7-2 to TRBJ2-3, with 7 bases lining up with TRBD1. The V segment lost 5 bases and the J segment 7 bases; nucleotides outside the gene matches: 6. The CDR3 runs to 13 residues. CDR1 is SGHTA, CDR2 FQGNSA, per germline. The CDR3 DNA follows: TGTGCCAGCAGCCGCACGGGACAGAATACGCAGTATTTT. This translates into CASSRTGQNTQYF.

In the case of this clonotype: One end of the junction fails to match germline, which may point to a read error. The chain links TRBV11-2 to TRBJ2-3; D is uncertain. Germline loops: CDR1 SGHAT, CDR2 FQNNGV. The CDR3 loop spans 14 amino acids. CDR3 nucleotides: TGTGCCAGCAGCTTAGGGTCCCTCACGTATACGCACTATTTT. Translation: CASSLGSLTYTHYF.

The V call is TRBV12-3 or TRBV12-4, the J call TRBJ2-1, with D hard to call. CDR3 length: 13 amino acids. With 3 bases removed from V and 6 bases from J, the gap between germline ends came to 9 bases. The DNA of the CDR3 is TGTGCCAGCAGTTTTGGCGGTCCCAATGAGCAGTTCTTC. Protein sequence: CASSFGGPNEQFF.

This clonotype was recorded many times. The chain recombines TRBV12-3 or TRBV12-4 with TRBJ2-7, with D hard to call. V lost 3 bases and J 9 bases, leaving 9 bases between the germline ends. The CDR3 totals 11 residues. CDR3 bases: TGTGCCAGCAGTTTTCGGTCTGCGCAGTACTTC. This gives the protein CASSFRSAQYF.

This clonotype occurred many times. The V and J genes are TRBV3-1 and TRBJ2-1; 10 nucleotides align to TRBD1. Unmatched junction bases numbered 6, after V lost 4 bases and J lost 6 bases. Germline CDR1 LGHDT, CDR2 YNNKEL (reference sequence). The CDR3 consists of 15 residues. CDR3 coding DNA: TGTGCCAGCAGCCCGTGGACAGGGGGGATCAATGAGCAGTTCTTC. This encodes CASSPWTGGINEQFF.

The J gene is TRBJ1-1, the V gene TRBV5-4, with D unresolved. The CDR3 has 15 amino acids. The germline V gene has CDR1 SGHNT and CDR2 YYREEE (reference sequence). V shed 4 bases and J shed 4 bases, with 17 bases lying between them. The CDR3 sequence: CASSPRLLLSTEAFF. In nucleotides, the CDR3 is TGTGCCAGCAGCCCTCGTCTATTATTGTCCACTGAAGCTTTCTTT.

This clonotype was found many times. This chain links TRBV27 with TRBJ2-1, with 7 positions matching TRBD2. V shed 2 bases, J shed 5 bases, and the junction held 6 bases outside the gene matches. This CDR3 region has 15 residues. CDR1 MNHEY and CDR2 SMNVEV come from the germline V gene (reference sequence). This CDR3 is CASSLMAGVHNEQFF. For the CDR3, the DNA is TGTGCCAGCAGTTTAATGGCGGGGGTCCACAATGAGCAGTTCTTC.

This clonotype was found many times. The V gene is TRBV24-1, the J gene TRBJ1-1, with D unresolved. This CDR3 is built from 12 residues. V lost 3 bases and J 1 base, leaving 2 bases between the germline ends. The germline V gene encodes CDR1 KGHDR and CDR2 SFDVKD. The CDR3 DNA is TGTGCCACCAGTGATCCGAACACTGAAGCTTTCTTT. Its protein product is CATSDPNTEAFF.

This clonotype was counted many times. The rearrangement links TRBV4-2 to TRBJ2-1; 10 bases line up with TRBD2. The V segment lost 5 bases and the J segment 5 bases; nucleotides outside the gene matches: 6. Germline-derived CDR1 and CDR2 are LGHNA and YNFKEQ. CDR3 length equals 15 residues. The CDR3 region has the DNA TGTGCCAGCAGCTCACAGCGGGGGGGAGACAATGAGCAGTTCTTC. Its translation: CASSSQRGGDNEQFF.

The V and J genes are TRBV27 and TRBJ2-2, with D perhaps matching TRBD2 (5 bases). Germline V gene lookup returns CDR1 MNHEY and CDR2 SMNVEV (reference sequence). The ends were cut back, 2 bases at V and 0 bases at J, with 10 bases in the middle. This CDR3 region has 16 residues. CDR3 DNA: TGTGCCAGCAGTTTAATTCTAGCTGCGAACACCGGGGAGCTGTTTTTT. Protein sequence: CASSLILAANTGELFF.

This clonotype showed up many times. J is TRBJ1-5 and V is TRBV19; unclear D gene. Looked up from germline, CDR1 is LNHDA and CDR2 is SQIVND (reference sequence). This CDR3 spans 15 amino acids. The ends were cut back, 8 bases at V and 4 bases at J, with 18 bases in the middle. The CDR3: CASALRFQGNQPQHF. The CDR3 coding sequence is TGTGCCAGTGCCCTCAGGTTTCAAGGGAATCAGCCCCAGCATTTT.

This clonotype was seen repeatedly, ten times or more. This chain links TRBV11-1 with TRBJ2-3, with no clear D. This CDR3 is 18 amino acids long. Per the germline V gene, CDR1 is SGHAT and CDR2 is FQDESV (reference sequence). Trimming left V 5 bases short and J 1 base short, with 22 bases between. The CDR3 loop reads CASSLTPRTLLGTDTQYF. The CDR3 nucleotides read TGTGCCAGCAGCCTAACCCCACGGACCCTCCTTGGCACAGATACGCAGTATTTT.

In its sample, this clonotype was seen many times. The rearrangement uses TRBV6-5 and TRBJ1-1; no firm D call. V was pared by 4 bases and J by 1 base, with 10 bases between. The germline CDR1 and CDR2 sequences are MNHEY and SVGAGI. The CDR3 contains 14 residues. CDR3 region: CASSSRGQNTEAFF. In nucleotides, the CDR3 is TGTGCCAGCAGTTCCCGCGGTCAGAACACTGAAGCTTTCTTT.

In this sample, this clonotype turned up many times. The V and J genes are TRBV6-1 and TRBJ1-4, with D tentatively TRBD1 (5 bases). CDR1 MNHNS and CDR2 SASEGT come from the germline V gene. The length of the CDR3 is 14 residues. V lost 7 bases and J lost 5, with 14 bases in between. The CDR3 nucleotides are TGTGCCAGCAAACCCGGGGGAGCGAATGAAAAACTGTTTTTT. This sequence encodes CASKPGGANEKLFF.

This clonotype was found many times. This chain joins TRBV7-8 and TRBJ1-5; 7 bases line up with TRBD1. Germline CDR1 reads SGHVS; CDR2 reads FQNEAQ. V lost 1 base and J lost 0; bases outside the gene matches: 3. The CDR3 is made up of 16 amino acids. The CDR3 is CASSLGGTASNQPQHF. In DNA form, the CDR3 reads TGTGCCAGCAGCTTAGGGGGGACAGCTAGCAATCAGCCCCAGCATTTT.

The table lists this clonotype with many counts. CDR3 region: CASSDLTSGGTDTQYF. CDR3 nucleotides: TGCGCCAGCAGCGACTTGACTAGCGGGGGCACAGATACGCAGTATTTT. The rearrangement links TRBV5-1 to TRBJ2-3; 11 bases agree with TRBD2. The germline V gene has CDR1 SGHRS and CDR2 YFSETQ. The CDR3 consists of 16 residues. With 4 bases clipped from V and 1 base from J, the junction kept 5 bases outside the gene matches.